The rows below give T cell receptor beta chains drawn from one sample of a study of blood T cells in healthy people across ages. TCRdb called the 5' RACE reads again in MiXCR, with one record for every CDR3 protein. The table lists hundreds of thousands of distinct CDR3 sequences, about 53% of them singletons, with about two fifths in the top ten. Sequencing was carried out using blood. The receptors were sampled from a man aged 60 to 75 in good health. CDR3s include the opening cysteine and the closing phenylalanine or tryptophan. The order of the fields is clone size, J gene, D gene, V gene, CDR3 protein, CDR3 DNA. D genes are given only for firm matches. Not all rows give a size; the values are once, few, many and, for expanded clones, a class.

few TRBJ2-1 TRBD1 TRBV5-1 CASSFDRGLYNEQFF TGCGCCAGCAGCTTCGACAGGGGACTCTACAATGAGCAGTTCTTC
few TRBJ2-1 - TRBV28 CASSPLGRARGNEQFF TGTGCCAGCAGTCCGCTGGGGCGGGCACGAGGCAATGAGCAGTTCTTC
- TRBJ2-3 TRBD1 TRBV20-1 CSASDTGGGTDTQYF TGCAGTGCTAGTGATACAGGGGGCGGCACAGATACGCAGTATTTT
- TRBJ1-1 TRBD1 TRBV12-3/TRBV12-4 CASSRQGATGAFF TGTGCCAGCAGCAGACAGGGGGCTACTGGAGCTTTCTTT
many TRBJ2-7 - TRBV5-1 CASSGRGAYEQYF TGCGCCAGCAGCGGTCGGGGGGCTTACGAGCAGTACTTC
- TRBJ1-2 - TRBV15 CATSRRWPWDGDPGDYGYTF TGTGCCACCAGCAGACGTTGGCCCTGGGACGGGGACCCCGGAGACTATGGCTACACCTTC
- TRBJ2-5 TRBD2 TRBV3-1 CASSPGTSGGQRTQYF TGTGCCAGCAGCCCGGGGACTAGCGGGGGCCAAAGGACCCAGTACTTC
- TRBJ2-3 - TRBV11-2 CASSLGFAGISTDTQYF TGTGCCAGCAGCTTAGGATTTGCGGGAATCAGCACAGATACGCAGTATTTT
- TRBJ2-7 - TRBV10-3 CATTGYDEQYF TGTGCCACCACAGGGTATGACGAGCAGTACTTC
- TRBJ2-7 - TRBV6-2/TRBV6-3 CASSSRGTDRYEQYF TGTGCCAGCAGTTCCCGGGGGACAGACCGCTACGAGCAGTACTTC
few TRBJ1-2 TRBD1 TRBV20-1 CSASNNGQGKGYGYTF TGCAGTGCCTCAAATAATGGACAGGGGAAGGGGTATGGCTACACCTTC
- TRBJ1-2 - TRBV6-5 CASSYSTAGAIVGYTF TGTGCCAGCAGTTACTCGACAGCCGGGGCGATCGTAGGCTACACCTTC
- TRBJ2-5 - TRBV7-2 CASTSPGTNQETQYF TGTGCCAGCACCTCACCAGGGACCAACCAAGAGACCCAGTACTTC
- TRBJ2-1 - TRBV24-1 CATSEPPGTSYNEQFF TGTGCCACCAGTGAACCCCCCGGGACATCCTACAATGAGCAGTTCTTC
once TRBJ2-2 - TRBV7-2 CASSLAPGNTGELFF TGTGCCAGCAGCTTAGCGCCGGGGAACACCGGGGAGCTGTTTTTT
many TRBJ2-7 - TRBV7-2 CASSLALQGALYF TGTGCCAGCAGCTTAGCGTTACAGGGCGCGTTGTACTTC
- TRBJ2-5 - TRBV12-3/TRBV12-4 CASSPGEDSQETQYF TGTGCCAGCAGTCCCGGTGAGGACAGTCAAGAGACCCAGTACTTC
- TRBJ2-1 - TRBV5-1 CASSLPNQPQHFGDGNEQFF -
- TRBJ2-2 TRBD1 TRBV5-1 CASSGTGNTGELFF TGCGCCAGCAGCGGGACAGGGAACACCGGGGAGCTGTTTTTT
few TRBJ1-6 - TRBV3-1 CASSHRDSPLHF TGTGCCAGCAGCCATAGGGATTCACCCCTCCACTTT
few TRBJ2-3 TRBD2 TRBV20-1 CSARDTQTSGVPDTQYF TGCAGTGCTAGAGACACCCAGACTAGCGGGGTCCCAGATACGCAGTATTTT
- TRBJ2-7 TRBD2 TRBV4-2 CAGSQAYLAGYSYEQYF TGTGCCGGCAGCCAAGCCTATCTAGCGGGGTACTCCTACGAGCAGTACTTC
- TRBJ2-3 TRBD2 TRBV12-3/TRBV12-4 CASRIAGVADTEYF TGTGCCAGCAGAATAGCGGGGGTGGCAGATACGGAGTATTTT
many TRBJ2-1 TRBD2 TRBV10-3 CAISARGGTHNEQFF TGTGCCATCAGTGCCCGGGGGGGAACTCACAATGAGCAGTTCTTC
- TRBJ1-2 - TRBV4-1 CASSQDFNSPANYGYTF TGCGCCAGCAGCCAAGATTTTAACAGCCCGGCAAACTATGGCTACACCTTC
- TRBJ2-3 - TRBV11-3 CASSLRDFTDTQYF TGTGCCAGCAGCTTACGGGACTTCACAGATACGCAGTATTTT
few TRBJ1-2 - TRBV2 CASKSTASNYGYTF TGTGCCAGCAAAAGTACGGCCTCTAACTATGGCTACACCTTC
- TRBJ2-7 TRBD1 TRBV20-1 CSARSGTGVEQYF TGCAGTGCTAGATCCGGGACAGGGGTCGAGCAGTACTTC
- TRBJ2-5 - TRBV20-1 CSARGLPADRRETQYF TGCAGTGCTAGAGGACTTCCGGCGGATCGCCGAGAGACCCAGTACTTC
few TRBJ2-6 - TRBV29-1 CSVSNRNSGANVLTF TGCAGCGTTAGTAACAGAAACTCTGGGGCCAACGTCCTGACTTTC
few TRBJ2-3 TRBD2 TRBV24-1 CATSDGGARTDTQYF TGTGCCACCAGTGACGGGGGGGCCCGGACAGATACGCAGTATTTT
- TRBJ2-4 - TRBV12-3/TRBV12-4 CASSFGGSNIQYF TGTGCCAGCAGTTTTGGCGGATCAAACATTCAGTACTTC
- TRBJ2-3 - TRBV18 CASSPGLAGRGTDTQYF TGTGCCAGCTCACCAGGGTTGGCGGGGCGAGGCACAGATACGCAGTATTTT
- TRBJ2-1 - TRBV9 CASSVVDGVGEQFF TGTGCCAGCAGCGTAGTCGATGGGGTGGGGGAGCAGTTCTTC
- TRBJ1-2 - TRBV7-6 CASSLADSDYTF TGTGCCAGCAGCTTAGCGGACAGCGACTACACCTTC
- TRBJ2-7 TRBD2 TRBV15 CATSRVVGRGVYEQYF TGTGCCACCAGCAGAGTGGTAGGGCGGGGGGTCTACGAGCAGTACTTC
few TRBJ1-4 TRBD1 TRBV18 CASSPGTVNEKLFF TGCGCCAGCAGCCCCGGGACAGTTAATGAAAAACTGTTTTTT
- TRBJ2-4 - TRBV29-1 CSVRDENIQYF TGCAGCGTCCGGGACGAGAACATTCAGTACTTC
- TRBJ1-6 TRBD1 TRBV5-6 CASSLGGATGSGDSPLHF TGTGCCAGCAGCTTGGGGGGAGCGACAGGGAGTGGTGATTCACCCCTCCACTTT
- TRBJ2-1 TRBD1 TRBV20-1 CSADQGQGSCNEQFF TGCAGTGCTGATCAGGGACAGGGATCCTGCAATGAGCAGTTCTTC
- TRBJ2-5 - TRBV6-1 CASTYITRGQETQYF TGTGCCAGCACCTACATCACTAGGGGGCAAGAGACCCAGTACTTC
many TRBJ2-3 - TRBV5-1 CASSSLADTQYF TGTGCCAGCAGCTCGTTGGCAGATACGCAGTATTTT
few TRBJ1-2 TRBD1 TRBV12-3/TRBV12-4 CASSRQGPYGYTF TGTGCCAGCAGTCGACAGGGGCCCTATGGCTACACCTTC
- TRBJ2-3 TRBD2 TRBV20-1 CSARDTFRLAGDLKSTDTQYF TGCAGTGCTAGAGATACTTTCAGACTAGCGGGGGACCTAAAGAGCACAGATACGCAGTATTTT
once TRBJ1-4 - TRBV6-1 CASRSEPGRGEKLFF TGTGCCAGCAGATCGGAACCGGGACGAGGTGAAAAACTGTTTTTT
- TRBJ2-6 - TRBV21-1 CASSKAVGHLSGANVLTF TGTGCCAGCAGCAAAGCAGTCGGACACCTCTCTGGGGCCAACGTCCTGACTTTC
few TRBJ2-5 TRBD2 TRBV2 CASSRSGIAETQYF TGTGCCAGCAGTCGTAGCGGGATCGCAGAGACCCAGTACTTC
- TRBJ1-2 - TRBV28 CASMLDNYGYTF TGTGCCAGCATGTTGGATAACTATGGCTACACCTTC
once TRBJ1-2 TRBD1 TRBV5-1 CASTTGVGYGYTF TGCGCCAGCACGACAGGGGTAGGCTATGGCTACACCTTC
few TRBJ2-2 TRBD2 TRBV6-6 CASSPHTSGANGELFF TGTGCCAGCTCCCCCCACACAAGCGGGGCTAACGGGGAGCTGTTTTTT
- TRBJ1-2 - TRBV5-6 CASSLFGGNGYGYTF TGTGCCAGCAGCTTGTTCGGGGGGAACGGCTATGGCTACACCTTC
few TRBJ2-3 TRBD2 TRBV20-1 CSASPGTSITDTQYF TGCAGTGCCAGTCCCGGGACTAGTATCACAGATACGCAGTATTTT
- TRBJ2-1 TRBD1 TRBV12-3/TRBV12-4 CASSWTTGGNEQFF TGTGCCAGCAGTTGGACCACAGGGGGGAATGAGCAGTTCTTC
- TRBJ2-7 - TRBV6-7 CASDRPYEQYF TGTGCCAGCGACAGACCTTACGAGCAGTACTTC
- TRBJ2-1 TRBD1 TRBV20-1 CSAPPTGSNEQFF TGCAGTGCCCCACCGACAGGGAGCAATGAGCAGTTCTTC